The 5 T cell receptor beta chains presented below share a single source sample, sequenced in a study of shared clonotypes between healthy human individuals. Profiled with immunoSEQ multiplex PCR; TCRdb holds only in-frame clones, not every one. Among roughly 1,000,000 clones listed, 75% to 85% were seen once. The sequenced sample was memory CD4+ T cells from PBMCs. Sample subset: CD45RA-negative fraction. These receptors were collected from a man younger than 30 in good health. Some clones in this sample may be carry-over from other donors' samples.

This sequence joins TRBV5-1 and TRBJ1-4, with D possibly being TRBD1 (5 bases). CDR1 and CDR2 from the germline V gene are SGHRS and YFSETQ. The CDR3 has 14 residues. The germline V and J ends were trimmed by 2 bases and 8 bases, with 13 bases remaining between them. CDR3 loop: CASSLGTPGEKLFF. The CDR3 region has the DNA TGCGCCAGCAGCTTAGGGACCCCTGGGGAAAAACTGTTTTTT.

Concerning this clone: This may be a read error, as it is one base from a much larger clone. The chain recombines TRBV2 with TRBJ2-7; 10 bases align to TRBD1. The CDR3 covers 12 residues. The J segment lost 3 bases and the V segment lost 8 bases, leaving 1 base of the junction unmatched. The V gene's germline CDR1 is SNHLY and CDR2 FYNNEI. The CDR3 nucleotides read TGTGCCAGCGGGACAGGGGTCTACGAGCAGTACTTC. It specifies CASGTGVYEQYF.

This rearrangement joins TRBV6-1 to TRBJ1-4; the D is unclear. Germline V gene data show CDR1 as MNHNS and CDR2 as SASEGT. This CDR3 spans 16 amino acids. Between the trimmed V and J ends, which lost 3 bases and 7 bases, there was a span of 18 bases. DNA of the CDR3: TGTGCCAGCAGTGAGGGGTTAGGAGTTTGGGGTGAAAAACTGTTTTTT. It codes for CASSEGLGVWGEKLFF.

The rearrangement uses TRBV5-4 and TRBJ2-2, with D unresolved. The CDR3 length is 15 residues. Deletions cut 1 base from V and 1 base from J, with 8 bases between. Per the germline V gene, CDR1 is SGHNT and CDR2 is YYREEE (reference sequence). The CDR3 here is CASSLPSGNTGELFF. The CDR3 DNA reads TGTGCCAGCAGCTTGCCGTCCGGGAACACCGGGGAGCTGTTTTTT.

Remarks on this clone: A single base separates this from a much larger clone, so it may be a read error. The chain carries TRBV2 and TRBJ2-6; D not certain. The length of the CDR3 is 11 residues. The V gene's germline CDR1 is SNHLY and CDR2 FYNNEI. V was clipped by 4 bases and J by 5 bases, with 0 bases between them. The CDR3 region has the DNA TGTGCCAGCAGTGGGGCCAACGTCCTGACTTTC. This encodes CASSGANVLTF.